This TCR beta chain was retrieved from a study of T cells in narcolepsy. Across the study: Donors had narcolepsy type 1 or type 2, or were healthy controls. Regarding the study as a whole: HCRT-specific and TRIB2-specific autoreactive clonotypes appeared among same-patient CSF and blood CD4+ clonotypes.

CDR3 length: 15 amino acids. Data came from immunoSEQ multiplex PCR; TCRdb stores just in-frame clones and leaves some out. The sample has about 43,000 clones, approximately 88% seen once; the top ten hold 1% to 1.5%. About this clone itself: Antigen unknown.

The source is a human donor with narcolepsy. Sequencing used CD45RA- memory CD4+ T cells from PBMCs. The chain couples TRBV21-1 to TRBJ2-7; TRBD1, the D gene given by the table, was not confirmed from the DNA. TRBV21-1 is deemed a pseudogene. CDR3: CASSNRRQGAYEQYF. CDR3 in DNA: TGTGCCAGCAGCAATCGGCGGCAGGGGGCCTACGAGCAGTACTTC.